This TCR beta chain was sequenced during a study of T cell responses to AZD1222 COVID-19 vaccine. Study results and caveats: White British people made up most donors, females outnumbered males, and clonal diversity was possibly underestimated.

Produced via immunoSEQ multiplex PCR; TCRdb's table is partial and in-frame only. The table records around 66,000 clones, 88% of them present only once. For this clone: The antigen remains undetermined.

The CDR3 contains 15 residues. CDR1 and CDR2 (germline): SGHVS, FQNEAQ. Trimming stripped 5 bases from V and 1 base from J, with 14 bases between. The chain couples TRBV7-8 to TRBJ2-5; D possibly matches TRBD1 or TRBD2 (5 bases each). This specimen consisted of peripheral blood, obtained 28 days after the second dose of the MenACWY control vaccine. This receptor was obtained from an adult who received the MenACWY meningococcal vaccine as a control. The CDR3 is CASSDRDPPQETQYF. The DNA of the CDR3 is TGTGCCAGCAGCGACCGGGACCCCCCCCAAGAGACCCAGTACTTC.